Presented here are 27 T cell receptor beta chains from one specimen sequenced in a study of shared clonotypes between healthy human individuals. Profiling relied on immunoSEQ multiplex PCR, and the TCRdb table lists in-frame clones only, not all of them. Of roughly 2.5 million clones listed, roughly nine tenths are singletons. Sequenced input: naive CD4+ T cells sorted from blood. As for subset: CD45RA+ positively selected. The receptors here all came from a man aged 18 to 35 in good health.

The chain uses TRBV4-1 and TRBJ2-1; 9 bases match TRBD2. V lost 0 bases, J lost 8 bases, and 8 bases stayed unmatched. There are 16 residues in the CDR3. Germline CDR1 and CDR2: MGHRA and YSYEKL. The CDR3 loop reads CASSQDTRLAVYEQFF. DNA of the CDR3: TGCGCCAGCAGCCAAGATACGAGACTAGCGGTCTATGAGCAGTTCTTC.

The V and J genes are TRBV19 and TRBJ1-1; no firm D call. CDR3 length equals 15 residues. Trimming removed 1 base from V and 0 bases from J, with 9 bases in between. CDR1 and CDR2 from the germline V gene are LNHDA and SQIVND (reference sequence). CDR3: CASSIVSGMNTEAFF. The CDR3 DNA sequence: TGTGCCAGTAGTATAGTTTCGGGAATGAACACTGAAGCTTTCTTT.

The V and J genes are TRBV18 and TRBJ1-3; D is ambiguous. Trimming cost V 5 bases and J 4 bases, with 12 bases left between them. This CDR3 region has 14 residues. The germline V gene encodes CDR1 KGHSH and CDR2 LQKENI. CDR3 sequence reads: CASSRAVSGNTIYF. CDR3 DNA: TGTGCCAGCTCAAGGGCGGTTTCAGGAAACACCATATATTTT.

The chain recombines TRBV28 with TRBJ1-5; a weak D match, TRBD1 (6 bases). The V end was cut by 4 bases, the J end by 11 bases, with 21 bases between. The germline CDR1 and CDR2 sequences are MDHEN and SYDVKM. The CDR3 covers 15 residues. The CDR3 reads CASSSNETPRGAQHF. CDR3 DNA sequence: TGTGCCAGCAGTTCGAACGAGACCCCCAGGGGAGCCCAGCATTTT.

The chain carries TRBV4-3 and TRBJ2-5; possibly TRBD1 for D (5 bases). CDR3 size: 15 residues. V was clipped by 0 bases and J by 4 bases, with 12 bases between them. Germline CDR1 reads LGHNA; CDR2 reads YSLEER. CDR3 nucleotides: TGCGCCAGCAGCCAAGATGGGGCGTATTTAGAGACCCAGTACTTC. Encoded protein: CASSQDGAYLETQYF.

The genes are TRBV14 and TRBJ2-3; 9 bases fit TRBD1. Per germline, CDR1 SGHDN and CDR2 FVKESK. The CDR3 runs to 15 residues. V trimming: 6 bases; J trimming: 2 bases; junction bases outside the gene matches: 6. The CDR3 reads CASSSGTGFTDTQYF. The CDR3, as DNA: TGTGCCAGCAGTTCCGGGACAGGGTTCACAGATACGCAGTATTTT.

V gene TRBV5-8 combines with J gene TRBJ1-6; TRBD1 agrees at 7 bases. The CDR3 extends over 15 amino acids. The germline V gene has CDR1 SGHTS and CDR2 YDEGEE. V shed 4 bases and J 5 bases; nucleotides not matched to a gene: 6. The CDR3 protein is CASSVGQPNNSPLHF. Here the CDR3 DNA reads TGTGCCAGCAGCGTGGGACAGCCCAATAATTCACCCCTCCACTTT.

The rearrangement links TRBV5-4 to TRBJ2-3; TRBD2 matches at 7 bases. CDR1 and CDR2 (germline): SGHNT, YYREEE (reference sequence). This CDR3 is 14 amino acids long. The V and J ends lost 4 bases and 2 bases, in that order; junction bases with no gene match: 4. The CDR3 DNA reads TGTGCCAGCAGCACAAGCGGGGACACAGATACGCAGTATTTT. This sequence encodes CASSTSGDTDTQYF.

The V call is TRBV5-1, the J call TRBJ1-2; perhaps TRBD1 as D (5 bases). The length of the CDR3 is 13 residues. The germline V gene has CDR1 SGHRS and CDR2 YFSETQ. V was cut by 4 bases and J by 4 bases, with 11 bases left in between. CDR3 protein: CASSEGASYGYTF. CDR3 nucleotides: TGCGCCAGCAGCGAAGGGGCCTCCTATGGCTACACCTTC.

CDR3 protein: CASSAPGQGYYGYTF. The CDR3 coding sequence is TGCGCCAGCAGCGCACCGGGACAGGGGTACTATGGCTACACCTTC. The chain links TRBV5-1 to TRBJ1-2, with 10 bases lining up with TRBD1. The V and J ends lost 4 bases and 3 bases, in that order; junction bases with no gene match: 6. The CDR3 extends over 15 amino acids. Germline values: CDR1 SGHRS, CDR2 YFSETQ.

The V and J genes are TRBV10-3 and TRBJ2-2, with D perhaps matching TRBD2 (5 bases). The CDR3 contains 16 residues. V shed 1 base and J shed 3 bases, with 12 bases lying between them. CDR1 is ENHRY and CDR2 is SYGVKD in the germline V gene. The CDR3 region has the DNA TGTGCCATCAGTGAGTTTCTGGGAGAGGACACCGGGGAGCTGTTTTTT. This codes for CAISEFLGEDTGELFF.

V and J are TRBV2 and TRBJ2-7, with D hard to call. V was pared by 6 bases and J by 5 bases, with 8 bases between. Germline CDR1 reads SNHLY; CDR2 reads FYNNEI. This CDR3 comprises 11 residues. In DNA form, the CDR3 reads TGTGCCAGCAGGACAAGGGACGAGCAGTACTTC. Translating it yields CASRTRDEQYF.

The chain employs TRBV7-2 and TRBJ2-1; possibly TRBD1 for D (6 bases). In germline, CDR1 is SGHTA, CDR2 FQGNSA. Trimming shortened V by 5 bases and J by 11 bases, and 10 bases separated the two germline ends. The CDR3 totals 11 residues. CDR3 amino acids: CASSHGQQQFF. CDR3 coding DNA: TGTGCCAGCAGCCACGGACAGCAGCAGTTCTTC.

Written as DNA, the CDR3 is TGTGCCAGCAGTGACGGCAGACAGTCGAATGAAAAACTGTTTTTT. Residues: CASSDGRQSNEKLFF. The chain is built from TRBV25-1 and TRBJ1-4; a weak D match, TRBD1 (5 bases). V was cut by 3 bases and J by 5 bases, with 13 bases left in between. The CDR3 runs 15 residues. CDR1 and CDR2 (germline): MGHDK, SYGVNS.

V is TRBV30 and J is TRBJ2-3, with D perhaps TRBD2 (6 bases). The CDR3 sequence is 17 residues long. CDR1 is GTSNPN, CDR2 SVGIG, per germline (reference sequence). V was clipped by 1 base and J by 4 bases, with 21 bases between them. The chain's CDR3 is CAWSGGSRGVASDTQYF. The CDR3 DNA sequence: TGTGCCTGGAGTGGAGGTTCACGCGGGGTAGCGTCAGATACGCAGTATTTT.

This clone was seen once. The chain joins TRBV5-6 to TRBJ2-7; D gene ambiguous. This CDR3 has 12 amino acids. V lost 8 bases to trimming and J lost 2 bases, with 11 bases between them. The germline gives CDR1 SGHDT, CDR2 YYEEEE. The CDR3 spells CASSRFAYEQYF. The CDR3 DNA sequence: TGTGCCAGTTCCAGATTCGCCTACGAGCAGTACTTC.

This chain uses TRBV18 with TRBJ2-1, with D possibly matching TRBD2 (6 bases). Between the trimmed V and J ends, which lost 3 bases and 3 bases, there was a span of 24 bases. CDR1 KGHSH and CDR2 LQKENI come from the germline V gene. This CDR3 is built from 19 residues. The CDR3 bases are TGTGCCAGCTCACCTCCATTGGGTTTAGGGGACTTTAGCTACAATGAGCAGTTCTTC. The encoded protein is CASSPPLGLGDFSYNEQFF.

This clone occurred once. The chain employs TRBV9 and TRBJ2-1; no reliable D call. CDR3 length: 16 amino acids. Per the germline V gene, CDR1 is SGDLS and CDR2 is YYNGEE. V dropped 0 bases and J dropped 5 bases, with 15 bases sitting between them. This CDR3 is CASSVGAARYDNEQFF. The CDR3 DNA is TGTGCCAGCAGCGTAGGGGCAGCGAGATATGACAATGAGCAGTTCTTC. The full variable domain, rest sourced from reference TRBV9 and TRBJ2-1, is DSGVTQTPKHLITATGQRVTLRCSPRSGDLSVYWYQQSLDQGLQFLIQYYNGEERAKGNILERFSAQQFPDLHSELNLSSLELGDSALYFCASSVGAARYDNEQFFGPGTRLTVL.

The gene calls are TRBV30 and TRBJ2-1; TRBD2 matches 8 bases. CDR1 is GTSNPN and CDR2 is SVGIG in the germline V gene (reference sequence). CDR3 size: 17 residues. V dropped 0 bases and J dropped 0; count of bases not matched to a gene: 7. CDR3 nucleotide sequence: TGTGCCTGGAGTGTAACTAGCGGAGCCAGCTCCTACAATGAGCAGTTCTTC. Translating gives CAWSVTSGASSYNEQFF.

The chain employs TRBV6-6 and TRBJ1-2; D call uncertain. This CDR3 has 14 residues. The germline V gene encodes CDR1 MNHNY and CDR2 SVGAGI (reference sequence). V was shortened by 0 bases and J by 2 bases, with 7 bases between the two germline ends. This chain's CDR3 is CASSYSSSNYGYTF. CDR3 in DNA: TGTGCCAGCAGTTACTCGAGCAGCAACTATGGCTACACCTTC.

This sequence joins TRBV19 and TRBJ2-7; perhaps TRBD2 as D (6 bases). Trimming took 1 base from V and 3 from J, leaving 13 bases between them. Germline lookup yields CDR1 LNHDA and CDR2 SQIVND (reference sequence). This CDR3 comprises 15 residues. CDR3 residues: CASSIGSGSYYEQYF. CDR3 bases: TGTGCCAGTAGTATAGGGAGCGGGTCGTACTACGAGCAGTACTTC.

The gene calls are TRBV14 and TRBJ1-2, with D hard to call. Germline CDR1 reads SGHDN; CDR2 reads FVKESK. Deletions cut 2 bases from V and 6 bases from J, with 10 bases between. The CDR3 totals 13 residues. The CDR3 sequence is CASSQRMAHGYTF. The CDR3 nucleotides are TGTGCCAGCAGCCAACGGATGGCCCATGGCTACACCTTC. The full variable domain, with the rest looked up from reference TRBV14 and TRBJ1-2, is EAGVTQFPSHSVIEKGQTVTLRCDPISGHDNLYWYRRVMGKEIKFLLHFVKESKQDESGMPNNRFLAERTGGTYSTLKVQPAELEDSGVYFCASSQRMAHGYTFGSGTRLTVV.

The chain uses TRBV9 and TRBJ2-7; 7 bases are a match to TRBD2. With V trimmed by 4 bases and J by 7 bases, 11 bases remained unmatched. Germline loops: CDR1 SGDLS, CDR2 YYNGEE. The CDR3 has 14 amino acids. The CDR3 is CASSPSLGGGEQYF. DNA of the CDR3: TGTGCCAGCAGCCCCAGTCTGGGGGGAGGGGAGCAGTACTTC. The whole variable domain, filled in from reference TRBV9 and TRBJ2-7, reads DSGVTQTPKHLITATGQRVTLRCSPRSGDLSVYWYQQSLDQGLQFLIQYYNGEERAKGNILERFSAQQFPDLHSELNLSSLELGDSALYFCASSPSLGGGEQYFGPGTRLTVT.

This chain links TRBV7-9 with TRBJ2-7; perhaps TRBD2 as D (5 bases). The germline gives CDR1 SEHNR, CDR2 FQNEAQ (reference sequence). This CDR3 region has 13 residues. V lost 3 bases, J lost 9 bases, and 15 bases lay in between. The CDR3 DNA sequence: TGTGCCAGCAGCTTTAACGAGAGGGTTATGCAGTACTTC. Protein: CASSFNERVMQYF.

The chain joins TRBV5-1 to TRBJ2-5; 7 nucleotides agree with TRBD1. The CDR3 covers 15 residues. V was pared by 3 bases and J by 1 base, with 6 bases of the junction left unmatched. CDR1 is SGHRS and CDR2 is YFSETQ in the germline V gene. CDR3 DNA: TGCGCCAGCAGCTCTGGGACAGTCTTCCAAGAGACCCAGTACTTC. Protein sequence: CASSSGTVFQETQYF.

The chain carries TRBV19 and TRBJ1-3; maybe TRBD1 (5 bases). The germline CDR1 and CDR2 sequences are LNHDA and SQIVND (reference sequence). This CDR3 comprises 15 residues. V dropped 11 bases and J dropped 0 bases, with 17 bases sitting between them. The CDR3 bases are TGTGCCTCCTGGGACCCCTTTCGCTCTGGAAACACCATATATTTT. Its protein product is CASWDPFRSGNTIYF.

With respect to this clone: The sample has other DNA sequences that encode this CDR3 too. V usage is TRBV30 and J usage is TRBJ1-5, with D perhaps TRBD1 (5 bases). From germline, CDR1 is GTSNPN and CDR2 SVGIG (reference sequence). Trimming stripped 0 bases from V and 2 bases from J, with 8 bases between. This CDR3 is built from 14 residues. The CDR3 loop is CAWSVLGGNQPQHF. The CDR3 DNA is TGTGCCTGGAGTGTACTGGGGGGCAATCAGCCCCAGCATTTT.